A single sample gave rise to the 13 T cell receptor beta chains below, sequenced in a study of blood T cells in healthy people across ages. Next came a second PCR, run for about 6 to 11 cycles, which used a sample-barcoded 5' primer along with a J-beta primer mix. MiXCR, applied by TCRdb to the 5' RACE reads, yields one record per CDR3 protein. The sample yields over 600,000 distinct CDR3 sequences, 56% seen once. Source material: blood. Receptors originate from a man in his forties in good health.

V and J are TRBV5-1 and TRBJ2-7; 7 bases match TRBD2. The CDR3 contains 15 residues. Looked up from germline, CDR1 is SGHRS and CDR2 is YFSETQ. After removal of 4 bases from V and 1 base from J, the junction contained 8 bases not matched to a gene. The CDR3 DNA follows: TGCGCCAGCAGCCCAACACCGGGACTATCCTACGAGCAGTACTTC. Translation: CASSPTPGLSYEQYF.

The CDR3 sequence: CASSLDGPGSSYNEQFF. The CDR3 DNA reads as TGTGCCAGCAGCTTGGACGGGCCAGGGAGCTCCTACAATGAGCAGTTCTTC. V usage is TRBV5-4 and J usage is TRBJ2-1; D may match TRBD1 or TRBD2 (5 bases each). This CDR3 is built from 17 residues. V was cut by 0 bases and J by 0 bases, with 13 bases left in between. Looked up from germline, CDR1 is SGHNT and CDR2 is YYREEE (reference sequence).

This clonotype was picked up a small number of times. This chain connects TRBV7-9 to TRBJ2-5; 7 bases agree with TRBD2. The CDR3 covers 15 residues. V lost 5 bases and J lost 1; bases outside the gene matches: 7. Germline V gene sequence: CDR1 SEHNR, CDR2 FQNEAQ (reference sequence). The CDR3 loop reads CASSPGGGTQETQYF. CDR3 nucleotide sequence: TGTGCCAGCAGCCCAGGCGGGGGAACCCAAGAGACCCAGTACTTC.

The V and J genes are TRBV3-1 and TRBJ2-1, with 9 nucleotides matching TRBD2. Germline V gene lookup returns CDR1 LGHDT and CDR2 YNNKEL (reference sequence). CDR3 length equals 16 residues. V trimming: 1 base; J trimming: 5 bases; junction bases outside the gene matches: 6. The CDR3 nucleotides are TGTGCCAGCAGCCAAGTGGCTAGCGGGGCGGACAATGAGCAGTTCTTC. Translation: CASSQVASGADNEQFF.

This clonotype was observed many times. V usage is TRBV4-1 and J usage is TRBJ2-3; D is undetermined. Germline V gives CDR1 MGHRA, CDR2 YSYEKL. The CDR3 contains 14 residues. With 4 bases removed from V and 0 bases from J, the gap between germline ends came to 8 bases. CDR3 DNA sequence: TGCGCCAGCAGCCCGACGGCTAGCACAGATACGCAGTATTTT. Amino acid sequence: CASSPTASTDTQYF.

The chain is built from TRBV7-6 and TRBJ2-1; D is unresolved. CDR3 length: 15 amino acids. Between the trimmed V and J ends, which lost 5 bases and 5 bases, there was a span of 16 bases. The V gene's germline CDR1 is SGHVS and CDR2 FNYEAQ. CDR3: CASSGHTSENNEQFF. The DNA for the CDR3 is TGTGCCAGCAGCGGCCACACCTCTGAGAACAATGAGCAGTTCTTC.

The rearrangement joins TRBV21-1 to TRBJ2-1; TRBD2, as called in the table, went unchecked against the DNA. TRBV21-1 is noted as a pseudogene. CDR3 size: 13 residues. The CDR3 DNA sequence: TGTGCCAGCAGCAAAGGAGGAGGGAATGAGCAGTTCTTC. It yields the protein CASSKGGGNEQFF.

There are a few counts of this clonotype. V gene TRBV29-1 combines with J gene TRBJ2-5; no firm D call. Trimming removed 1 base at V and 6 bases at J, with 9 bases between. The V gene's germline CDR1 is SQVTM and CDR2 ANQGSEA. The CDR3 covers 12 residues. This CDR3 reads CSVEVSAKTQYF. DNA of the CDR3: TGCAGCGTTGAAGTCAGTGCGAAGACCCAGTACTTC.

The chain is built from TRBV28 and TRBJ1-2; D is possibly TRBD1 (5 bases). Germline assignment: CDR1 MDHEN and CDR2 SYDVKM. V lost 9 bases and J lost 4, with 12 bases in between. The CDR3 spans 12 residues. CDR3 loop: CASSQGRYGYTF. CDR3 bases: TGTGCCAGTTCGCAGGGACGCTATGGCTACACCTTC.

The gene calls are TRBV4-2 and TRBJ2-3; 8 bases map to TRBD2. The V gene's germline CDR1 is LGHNA and CDR2 YNFKEQ. The CDR3 is 18 amino acids. The trim removed 1 base at V and 0 bases at J, leaving 9 bases unmatched. CDR3 nucleotides: TGTGCCAGCAGCCAAGGAGCGGGGGCCAGGGCTAGCACAGATACGCAGTATTTT. Translated, it gives CASSQGAGARASTDTQYF.

The chain recombines TRBV5-1 with TRBJ2-1; 8 positions agree with TRBD2. V lost 2 bases to trimming and J lost 1 base; unmatched junction nucleotides: 2. The CDR3 is 15 amino acids. Germline V gene sequence: CDR1 SGHRS, CDR2 YFSETQ. The CDR3 bases are TGCGCCAGCAGCTTTAGCGGGACTTCCTACAATGAGCAGTTCTTC. This encodes CASSFSGTSYNEQFF.

V usage is TRBV7-2 and J usage is TRBJ2-5; TRBD2 agrees at 8 bases. The J segment lost 5 bases and the V segment lost 5 bases, leaving 7 bases of the junction unmatched. This CDR3 contains 14 residues. Looked up from germline, CDR1 is SGHTA and CDR2 is FQGNSA. CDR3 bases: TGTGCCAGCAGCCCCGGGGGGGTAAGGGAGACCCAGTACTTC. This encodes CASSPGGVRETQYF.

V usage is TRBV7-6 and J usage is TRBJ2-1; 8 positions match TRBD1. V shed 8 bases and J 4 bases; nucleotides not matched to a gene: 10. The CDR3 length is 15 residues. In germline, CDR1 is SGHVS, CDR2 FNYEAQ. For the CDR3, the DNA is TGTGCCAGCGGCCTCAACAGGGGGATGTACAATGAGCAGTTCTTC. It translates to CASGLNRGMYNEQFF.